One sample yielded the 14 T cell receptor beta chains listed below, sequenced in a study of T cells in localized non-small cell lung cancer. TCRdb's copy holds only in-frame clones and misses some; the assay was immunoSEQ multiplex PCR. The sample shows roughly 18,000 clones, over 80% of them seen only once. This specimen was peripheral blood, taken before any cancer treatment. Receptors were obtained from a female donor over 55 with stage I lung adenocarcinoma.

The rearrangement links TRBV19 to TRBJ1-4; D may be TRBD1 (5 bases). Trimming took off 5 bases at V and 2 bases at J, with 18 bases between the two ends. This CDR3 has 17 residues. CDR1 and CDR2 from the germline V gene are LNHDA and SQIVND (reference sequence). In DNA, the CDR3 is TGTGCCAGTAGTCCTCGTGGAGGGGTAATTACTAATGAAAAACTGTTTTTT. Amino acid sequence: CASSPRGGVITNEKLFF.

This chain joins TRBV7-9 and TRBJ1-5, with 7 bases matching TRBD1. V lost 5 bases to trimming and J lost 5 bases; unmatched junction nucleotides: 3. This CDR3 spans 13 amino acids. CDR1 and CDR2 from the germline V gene are SEHNR and FQNEAQ (reference sequence). The CDR3 reads CASSIQGDQPQHF. The CDR3 coding sequence is TGTGCCAGCAGCATCCAGGGGGATCAGCCCCAGCATTTT.

CDR3 nucleotide sequence: TGTGCCAGCTCACCCTACACAGGAGGGGCTGGAAACACCATATATTTT. Amino acids: CASSPYTGGAGNTIYF. This chain uses TRBV18 with TRBJ1-3; D perhaps matches TRBD1 (5 bases). V lost 3 bases to trimming and J lost 2 bases, with 14 bases between them. CDR1 is KGHSH, CDR2 LQKENI, per germline. The CDR3 runs to 16 residues.

This sequence joins TRBV19 and TRBJ1-2; 7 bases align to TRBD1. V shed 8 bases, J shed 5 bases, and the junction held 2 bases outside the gene matches. Germline V CDR1 and CDR2: LNHDA, SQIVND (reference sequence). The CDR3 extends over 11 amino acids. CDR3: CASGTVYGYTF. CDR3 in DNA: TGTGCCAGTGGGACAGTTTATGGCTACACCTTC.

Turning to this clone: The junction departs from the called germline gene at one end, perhaps through a read error. The CDR3 region is CASSLGPGTGQTQYF. Written as DNA, the CDR3 is TGTGCTAGCAGCTTAGGACCCGGGACAGGACAGACCCAGTACTTC. This rearrangement joins TRBV7-7 to TRBJ2-5, with 8 bases lining up with TRBD1. The CDR3 extends over 15 amino acids. Germline V gene data show CDR1 as SSHAT and CDR2 as FNYEAQ (reference sequence).

The V and J genes are TRBV7-9 and TRBJ1-4, with no clear D. There are 16 residues in the CDR3. CDR1 SEHNR and CDR2 FQNEAQ come from the germline V gene (reference sequence). Trimming cost V 5 bases and J 0 bases, with 13 bases left between them. Here the CDR3 reads CASSPREPATNEKLFF. The DNA for the CDR3 is TGTGCCAGCAGCCCTCGGGAGCCGGCAACTAATGAAAAACTGTTTTTT.

This chain links TRBV19 with TRBJ1-5, with unresolved D. Germline lookup yields CDR1 LNHDA and CDR2 SQIVND (reference sequence). V dropped 3 bases and J dropped 6 bases, with 12 bases sitting between them. This CDR3 spans 14 amino acids. The CDR3 bases are TGTGCCAGTAGTATCGTTGGGGAGACTCAGCCCCAGCATTTT. This translates into CASSIVGETQPQHF.

The chain links TRBV10-3 to TRBJ2-2; 14 bases are a match to TRBD2. Per germline, CDR1 ENHRY and CDR2 SYGVKD. The CDR3 consists of 17 residues. V lost 6 bases to trimming and J lost 7 bases; unmatched junction nucleotides: 10. The CDR3 loop reads CAISAGTSGGTDGELFF. DNA of the CDR3: TGTGCCATCAGCGCCGGGACTAGCGGGGGTACAGACGGGGAGCTGTTTTTT.

The CDR3 here is CASSDGGTGVGGYTF. The CDR3 coding sequence is TGTGCCAGCAGCGACGGAGGGACAGGGGTAGGCGGCTACACCTTC. This sequence joins TRBV6-5 and TRBJ1-2, with 10 bases aligning to TRBD1. This CDR3 has 15 amino acids. Trimming removed 6 bases from V and 8 bases from J; junction bases left unmatched: 12. Germline V gene lookup returns CDR1 MNHEY and CDR2 SVGAGI.

This chain joins TRBV18 and TRBJ1-4; maybe TRBD1 (5 bases). Per germline, CDR1 KGHSH and CDR2 LQKENI. This CDR3 region has 14 residues. Trimming removed 4 bases at V and 6 bases at J, with 12 bases between. The CDR3 coding sequence is TGTGCCAGCTCACTTCAGGGAGGAGATGAAAAACTGTTTTTT. The encoded protein is CASSLQGGDEKLFF.

The gene calls are TRBV29-1 and TRBJ1-1, with 7 bases lining up with TRBD1. Germline V gene sequence: CDR1 SQVTM, CDR2 ANQGSEA. CDR3 size: 13 residues. After removal of 7 bases from V and 3 bases from J, the junction contained 8 bases not matched to a gene. CDR3 sequence: CSGRDRQHTEAFF. The CDR3 nucleotides read TGCAGCGGTCGGGACAGACAACACACTGAAGCTTTCTTT.

This clone was observed a few times. The rearrangement joins TRBV7-7 to TRBJ1-1; D is unclear. The CDR3 length is 15 residues. V was pared by 5 bases and J by 4 bases, with 17 bases between. The germline V gene has CDR1 SSHAT and CDR2 FNYEAQ (reference sequence). The CDR3 DNA is TGTGCCAGCAGCCCACTGGGAGGTCGCGGCACTGAAGCTTTCTTT. Residues: CASSPLGGRGTEAFF.

The chain joins TRBV19 to TRBJ2-7; tentative D call: TRBD2 (6 bases). The CDR3 has 15 residues. The germline V gene has CDR1 LNHDA and CDR2 SQIVND (reference sequence). The V gene lost 1 base and the J gene lost 0 bases, with 10 bases spanning the gap. The CDR3 DNA follows: TGTGCCAGTAGTATAGTGTCCGGGAGCTCCTACGAGCAGTACTTC. Protein: CASSIVSGSSYEQYF.

The DNA of the CDR3 is TGCGCCAGCAGCTTGGAGCCAGGGGCCTCCTACGAGCAGTACTTC. Translated: CASSLEPGASYEQYF. The rearrangement joins TRBV5-1 to TRBJ2-7; the D gene is possibly TRBD1 (6 bases). The germline V and J ends were trimmed by 0 bases and 0 bases, with 10 bases remaining between them. The CDR3 sequence is 15 residues long. Germline V lookup: CDR1 SGHRS, CDR2 YFSETQ. Full variable domain (missing parts from reference TRBV5-1 and TRBJ2-7): KAGVTQTPRYLIKTRGQQVTLSCSPISGHRSVSWYQQTPGQGLQFLFEYFSETQRNKGNFPGRFSGRQFSNSRSEMNVSTLELGDSALYLCASSLEPGASYEQYFGPGTRLTVT.